The rows below give T cell receptor beta chains drawn from one sample of a study of CD8 T cells in ankylosing spondylitis. MiXCR, applied by TCRdb to the 5' RACE reads, yields one record per CDR3 protein. The sample contains around 300,000 distinct CDR3 sequences, 20% to 25% of which appear only once. The sequenced material came from blood, either unsorted or a sorted T cell fraction (not recorded which). These receptors were obtained from a female donor with ankylosing spondylitis or in good health (not recorded which). Each CDR3 is given with its conserved first and last residue. A D gene is named only where the DNA matches it firmly. Size tells how often a clone was seen (once, few, many) or the class of an expanded clone, and some rows leave it out.

j_call	cdr3_length	d_call	v_call	clone_size	cdr3_nt	cdr3_aa
TRBJ1-2	12	.	TRBV29-1	.	TGCAGCGTTGGAGGGTCAGGGTTAGGCTACACCTTC	CSVGGSGLGYTF
TRBJ1-2	14	.	TRBV12-3/TRBV12-4	few	TGTGCCAGCAATCTCAGGGGAAGGAACTATGGCTACACCTTC	CASNLRGRNYGYTF
TRBJ1-1	13	.	TRBV5-4	few	TGTGCCAGCAGGGGGGACCGGGGGACTGAAGCTTTCTTT	CASRGDRGTEAFF
TRBJ1-2	14	TRBD1	TRBV19	.	TGTGCCAGTAAAGGTGGGACAGGGAACTATGGCTACACCTTC	CASKGGTGNYGYTF
TRBJ1-1	13	.	TRBV12-3/TRBV12-4	many	TGTGCCAGCAGTTTACAGGGGAGGACTGAAGCTTTCTTT	CASSLQGRTEAFF
TRBJ1-2	14	.	TRBV7-9	few	TGTGCCAGCAGCCCACTTCAGGGAAGTGATAGCTACACCTTC	CASSPLQGSDSYTF
TRBJ1-2	14	.	TRBV5-1	.	TGCGCCAGCAGCTTGGACGGGATAGAGAGTGGCTACACCTTC	CASSLDGIESGYTF
TRBJ1-6	16	TRBD1	TRBV27	few	TGTGCCAGCAGTTTCGGACAGGGGCGGATTAATTCACCCCTCCACTTT	CASSFGQGRINSPLHF
TRBJ2-1	15	TRBD2	TRBV9	.	TGTGCCAGCAGCGCAGGACTAGGGAGTGTCAGTGAGCAGTTCTTC	CASSAGLGSVSEQFF
TRBJ1-1	14	.	TRBV12-3/TRBV12-4	few	TGTGCCAGCAGTTTTTCCTCGAAGAACACTGAAGCTTTCTTT	CASSFSSKNTEAFF
TRBJ1-1	14	.	TRBV7-2	many	TGTGCCAGCAGCTTCCGGACCCTGAACACTGAAGCTTTCTTT	CASSFRTLNTEAFF
TRBJ2-5	15	TRBD1	TRBV6-1	few	TGTGCCAGCAGTCAAAGCCAGGGGGCTTGGGAGACCCAGTACTTC	CASSQSQGAWETQYF
TRBJ1-2	14	.	TRBV7-2	many	TGTGCCAGCAGCTTAGTAGGGACGGACTATGGCTACACCTTC	CASSLVGTDYGYTF
TRBJ2-7	12	.	TRBV2	.	TGTGCCAGCCGGGACTTGGCCTACGAGCAGTACTTC	CASRDLAYEQYF
TRBJ2-3	16	TRBD2	TRBV3-1	few	TGTGCCAGCAGCGACTTCGGACTAGCGGGAGGGGATACGCAGTATTTT	CASSDFGLAGGDTQYF
TRBJ2-1	11	.	TRBV20-1	.	TGCAGTGCCATCCCAAGCCATGAGCAGTTCTTC	CSAIPSHEQFF
TRBJ2-1	21	TRBD2	TRBV5-1	.	TGCGCCAGCAGCTACAGCTCCGGGACCGGTATGCGGGGGGGCTCCTACAATGAGCAGTTCTTC	CASSYSSGTGMRGGSYNEQFF
TRBJ2-7	16	TRBD2	TRBV4-3	few	TGCGCCAGCAGCCACCATCGTGGCGGGGGAGTTCATGAGCAGTACTTC	CASSHHRGGGVHEQYF
TRBJ2-7	12	.	TRBV24-1	.	TGTGCCACCAGTGACTTAACGGGGGAGCAGTACTTC	CATSDLTGEQYF
TRBJ1-1	13	.	TRBV6-6	few	TGTGCCACCGGTCGGGGGGTTGGGACTGAAGCTTTCTTT	CATGRGVGTEAFF
TRBJ2-1	15	TRBD2	TRBV6-1	few	TGTGCCAGCAACCCCGGGGGGTCCTATTTCAATGAGCAGTTCTTC	CASNPGGSYFNEQFF
TRBJ2-1	16	.	TRBV5-1	few	TGCGCCAGCAGCTTGGGGGGACGGTTCTCCTACAATGAGCAGTTCTTC	CASSLGGRFSYNEQFF
TRBJ2-5	13	.	TRBV5-1	many	TGCGCCAGCAGGGGGACGTCACTTGAGACCCAGTACTTC	CASRGTSLETQYF
TRBJ1-1	13	.	TRBV5-1	few	TGCGCCAGCACTCGACAGCGGAACACTGAAGCTTTCTTT	CASTRQRNTEAFF
TRBJ2-7	14	.	TRBV12-3/TRBV12-4	few	TGTGCCAGCAGTTTATCAACCTACCTCTACGAGCAGTACTTC	CASSLSTYLYEQYF
TRBJ2-3	12	.	TRBV7-2	.	TGTGCCAGCAGCCCCAGGGGGGGTACGCAGTATTTT	CASSPRGGTQYF